This is a list of T cell receptor beta chains from one sample in a study of prognosis after radiotherapy for stage I lung cancer. TCRdb reanalysed the multiplex PCR reads using MiXCR and keeps one entry per CDR3 protein. The sample holds approximately 23,000 distinct CDR3 sequences, approximately 39% seen once. The sequencing used PBMCs, collected before or after stereotactic body radiation therapy (not recorded which). All receptors come from a donor over 45 with non-small cell lung cancer. Both conserved end residues are part of each CDR3. A D gene is named only where the DNA matches it firmly. Clone sizes are given selectively: once, few, many, or a class where the clone is expanded.

many	10	TRBJ2-5	TRBV28	-	CASGLETQYF	TGTGCCAGCGGCCTTGAGACCCAGTACTTC
-	16	TRBJ1-6	TRBV11-2	TRBD1	CASSSGDRRVDSPLHF	TGTGCCAGCAGCTCGGGGGACAGACGTGTGGATTCACCCCTCCACTTT
-	14	TRBJ1-4	TRBV5-1	TRBD1	CVSSSGQGGEKLLF	TGCGTCAGCAGCTCCGGACAGGGGGGCGAAAAACTGCTTTTT
many	15	TRBJ2-7	TRBV10-3	-	CAISERGSGKYEQYF	TGTGCCATCAGTGAGCGCGGATCCGGGAAGTACGAGCAGTACTTC
many	14	TRBJ1-2	TRBV20-1	-	CSAPRDGRAYGYTF	TGCAGTGCCCCGAGGGACGGGAGGGCCTATGGCTACACCTTC
many	17	TRBJ1-4	TRBV6-2/TRBV6-3	-	CASSYPQSRDKLGELFF	TGTGCCAGCAGTTACCCTCAATCGCGGGACAAACTAGGGGAACTGTTTTTT
many	14	TRBJ2-1	TRBV29-1	TRBD2	CSVEGEGRENEQFF	TGCAGCGTTGAAGGGGAAGGGCGGGAGAATGAGCAGTTCTTC
-	15	TRBJ2-1	TRBV6-1	TRBD2	CASSPWTSFGNEQFF	TGTGCCAGCAGTCCCTGGACTAGCTTCGGAAATGAGCAGTTCTTC
-	16	TRBJ2-1	TRBV3-1	-	CASSQDTRQLNNEQFF	TGTGCCAGCAGCCAAGATACTAGGCAGCTTAACAATGAGCAGTTCTTC
-	12	TRBJ1-2	TRBV25-1	-	CASNGVVYGYTF	TGTGCCAGCAATGGGGTCGTCTATGGCTACACCTTC
-	15	TRBJ2-3	TRBV12-3/TRBV12-4	-	CASSVGDSYTDTQYF	TGTGCCAGCAGCGTAGGGGACTCGTACACAGATACGCAGTATTTT
many	15	TRBJ2-1	TRBV28	-	CASRGGGTTYNEQFF	TGTGCCAGCAGGGGAGGGGGGACCACCTACAATGAGCAGTTCTTC
many	14	TRBJ2-5	TRBV20-1	-	CSARLTRGQETQYF	TGCAGTGCTAGACTAACTAGGGGCCAAGAGACCCAGTACTTC
many	16	TRBJ1-1	TRBV2	-	CASRRGLVGMNTEAFF	TGTGCCAGCAGGAGGGGCCTTGTGGGGATGAACACTGAAGCTTTCTTT
-	14	TRBJ1-1	TRBV19	-	CASSIGQTNTEAFF	TGTGCCAGTAGTATAGGACAGACCAACACTGAAGCTTTCTTT
many	14	TRBJ2-1	TRBV28	-	CASSPSWSGNEQFF	TGTGCCAGCAGTCCTAGCTGGTCAGGGAATGAGCAGTTCTTC
-	17	TRBJ2-2	TRBV4-1	TRBD2	CASSPGTSGRQVGELFF	TGCGCCAGCAGCCCGGGGACTAGCGGGAGGCAGGTCGGGGAGCTGTTTTTT
many	12	TRBJ2-7	TRBV27	TRBD1	CASSLTGAEQYF	TGTGCCAGCAGTTTGACAGGGGCCGAGCAGTACTTC
-	14	TRBJ1-5	TRBV28	TRBD1	CASSPRQGHQPQHF	TGTGCCAGCAGTCCCCGACAGGGTCATCAGCCCCAGCATTTT
-	15	TRBJ1-1	TRBV3-1	TRBD1	CASSQARQGRTEAFF	TGTGCCAGCAGCCAAGCCCGACAGGGAAGGACTGAAGCTTTCTTT
-	17	TRBJ2-1	TRBV12-3/TRBV12-4	TRBD2	CASSPLGTSGIYNEQFF	TGTGCCAGCAGCCCCCTAGGGACTAGCGGGATCTACAATGAGCAGTTCTTC
many	16	TRBJ2-2	TRBV6-5	-	CASSYIGRAFSGELFF	TGTGCCAGCAGTTATATCGGCAGGGCTTTTTCCGGGGAGCTGTTTTTT
-	15	TRBJ2-5	TRBV14	-	CASSPLQGWQETQYF	TGTGCCAGCAGCCCTTTACAGGGATGGCAAGAGACCCAGTACTTC
-	14	TRBJ1-3	TRBV6-1	-	CASRRTDSGNTIYF	TGTGCCAGCAGAAGGACTGACTCTGGAAACACCATATATTTT
many	14	TRBJ1-2	TRBV25-1	-	CASSDKVRAYGYTF	TGTGCCAGCAGTGACAAAGTAAGGGCCTATGGCTACACCTTC
many	12	TRBJ2-7	TRBV7-2	-	CASSPGSYEQYF	TGTGCCAGCAGCCCTGGGTCGTACGAGCAGTACTTC
-	15	TRBJ2-7	TRBV14	TRBD2	CASSQDPGGSYEQYF	TGTGCCAGCAGCCAAGATCCGGGGGGTTCCTACGAGCAGTACTTC
medium-sized	12	TRBJ2-1	TRBV9	-	CASSSRYNEQFF	TGTGCCAGCAGCTCCCGTTACAATGAGCAGTTCTTC
-	16	TRBJ2-7	TRBV11-3	TRBD1	CASSLLRDRGIGEQYF	TGTGCCAGCAGCTTACTCCGGGACAGGGGAATCGGCGAGCAGTACTTC
many	16	TRBJ2-7	TRBV11-2	-	CASSLSGARGSYEQYF	TGTGCCAGCAGCTTATCGGGCGCCAGGGGATCCTACGAGCAGTACTTC
many	17	TRBJ1-3	TRBV25-1	TRBD1	CASSADPGTAHENTIYF	TGTGCCAGCAGTGCTGATCCCGGGACAGCCCATGAGAACACCATATATTTT
-	14	TRBJ1-1	TRBV7-8	-	CASSLVEADLGSFF	TGTGCCAGCAGCTTAGTAGAGGCGGACCTTGGATCTTTCTTT
few	12	TRBJ1-2	TRBV12-3/TRBV12-4	TRBD1	CASSKTGYGYTF	TGTGCCAGCAGTAAGACAGGGTATGGCTACACCTTC
many	16	TRBJ1-5	TRBV3-1	-	CASSQDFGGQDQPQHF	TGTGCCAGCAGCCAAGATTTCGGGGGTCAGGATCAGCCCCAGCATTTT
-	16	TRBJ2-7	TRBV7-8	TRBD1	CASSLWKGQGAGEQYF	TGTGCCAGCAGCTTATGGAAAGGACAGGGGGCTGGCGAGCAGTACTTC
many	13	TRBJ1-2	TRBV6-5	-	CASSYTSNYGYTF	TGTGCCAGCAGTTACACATCTAACTATGGCTACACCTTC
-	14	TRBJ2-5	TRBV5-1	-	CASTLRGGQETKYF	TGCGCCAGCACCCTGAGAGGGGGGCAAGAGACCAAGTACTTC
many	14	TRBJ2-5	TRBV20-1	-	CSASQDLESGTQYF	TGCAGTGCTAGTCAGGACCTGGAGTCAGGGACCCAGTACTTC
many	13	TRBJ2-7	TRBV11-3	-	CASSPDLRGEQYF	TGTGCCAGCAGCCCAGACTTGCGGGGCGAGCAGTACTTC
many	13	TRBJ1-1	TRBV5-1	-	CASSFWVNTEAFF	TGCGCCAGCAGCTTTTGGGTGAACACTGAAGCTTTCTTT
many	12	TRBJ2-7	TRBV29-1	TRBD2	CSVERGSNEQYF	TGCAGCGTTGAGCGGGGGAGCAACGAGCAGTACTTC
many	15	TRBJ2-1	TRBV5-1	TRBD2	CASSLEAGNHNEQFF	TGCGCCAGCAGCTTGGAAGCGGGGAACCACAATGAGCAGTTCTTC
-	13	TRBJ2-7	TRBV7-2	-	CASSRWPVLVQYF	TGTGCCAGCAGCCGCTGGCCGGTCCTGGTGCAGTACTTC